This T cell receptor beta chain comes out of a study of spatial heterogeneity in lung cancer. TCRdb ran MiXCR on the 5' RACE reads and lists one entry per CDR3 protein. The repertoire consists of tens of thousands of distinct CDR3 sequences, with roughly 8% occurring once and the leading ten covering roughly 7.1%. Time point denoted: sample taken at primary tumor resection. The donors, around 72 patients with untreated early-stage non-small cell lung cancer, provided the samples. This clonotype was observed many times. V was pared by 3 bases and J by 3 bases, with 2 bases between. Germline lookup yields CDR1 SGHNT and CDR2 YENEEA. The CDR3 totals 11 residues.

Sequencing used PBMCs, obtained at surgery. The chain is built from TRBV11-3 and TRBJ2-5; D is undetermined. This receptor was obtained from a male donor with early-stage non-small cell lung cancer. The CDR3 spells CASSFEETQYF. Here the CDR3 DNA reads TGTGCCAGCAGCTTCGAAGAGACCCAGTACTTC.